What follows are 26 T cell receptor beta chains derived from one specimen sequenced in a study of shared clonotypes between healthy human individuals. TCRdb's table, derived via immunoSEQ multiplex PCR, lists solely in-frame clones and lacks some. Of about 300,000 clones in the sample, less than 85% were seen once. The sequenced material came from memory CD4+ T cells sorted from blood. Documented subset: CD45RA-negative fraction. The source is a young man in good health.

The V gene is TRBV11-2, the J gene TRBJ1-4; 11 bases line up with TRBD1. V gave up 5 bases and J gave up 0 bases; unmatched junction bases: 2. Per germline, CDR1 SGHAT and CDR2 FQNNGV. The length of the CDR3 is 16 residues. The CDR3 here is CASSLGQGATNEKLFF. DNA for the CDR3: TGTGCCAGCAGCCTGGGACAGGGGGCAACTAATGAAAAACTGTTTTTT.

For the CDR3, the DNA is TGTGCCAGCAGCTCGGGTGCCAGAGGGACTGAAGCTTTCTTT. Its translation: CASSSGARGTEAFF. The V and J genes are TRBV7-3 and TRBJ1-1; D gene uncertain. The CDR3 loop spans 14 amino acids. The germline CDR1 and CDR2 sequences are SGHTA and FQGTGA. The germline V and J ends were trimmed by 4 bases and 5 bases, with 14 bases remaining between them.

The chain's CDR3 is CAWSPGAGGNQPQHF. CDR3 bases: TGTGCCTGGAGCCCGGGGGCAGGGGGCAATCAGCCCCAGCATTTT. V usage is TRBV30 and J usage is TRBJ1-5; possibly TRBD1 for D (6 bases). V lost 3 bases and J lost 2, with 14 bases in between. The CDR3 runs to 15 residues. The germline V gene encodes CDR1 GTSNPN and CDR2 SVGIG (reference sequence).

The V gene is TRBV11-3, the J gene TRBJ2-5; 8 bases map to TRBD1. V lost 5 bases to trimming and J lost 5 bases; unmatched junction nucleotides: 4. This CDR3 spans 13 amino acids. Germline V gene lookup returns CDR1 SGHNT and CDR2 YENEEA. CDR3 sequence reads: CASSRDRGETQYF. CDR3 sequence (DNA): TGTGCCAGCAGCCGAGACAGGGGTGAGACCCAGTACTTC.

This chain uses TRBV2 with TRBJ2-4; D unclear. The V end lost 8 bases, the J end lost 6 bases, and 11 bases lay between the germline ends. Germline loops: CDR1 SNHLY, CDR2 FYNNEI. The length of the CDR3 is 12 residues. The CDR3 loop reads CASSVRLNIQYF. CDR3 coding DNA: TGTGCCAGCTCAGTCCGTCTAAACATTCAGTACTTC.

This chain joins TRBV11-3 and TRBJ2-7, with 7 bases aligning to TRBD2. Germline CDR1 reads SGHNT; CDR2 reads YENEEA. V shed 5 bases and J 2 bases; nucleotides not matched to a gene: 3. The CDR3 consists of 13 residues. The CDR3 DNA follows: TGTGCCAGCAGCAGCGGGACGACCTACGAGCAGTACTTC. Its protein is CASSSGTTYEQYF. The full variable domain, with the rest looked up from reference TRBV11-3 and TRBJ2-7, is EAGVVQSPRYKIIEKKQPVAFWCNPISGHNTLYWYLQNLGQGPELLIRYENEEAVDDSQLPKDRFSAERLKGVDSTLKIQPAELGDSAVYLCASSSGTTYEQYFGPGTRLTVT.

CDR3 nucleotide sequence: TGTGCCAGCAGACCCGGGACTAGCCATGAGCAGTTCTTC. Residues: CASRPGTSHEQFF. The chain uses TRBV2 and TRBJ2-1; 9 bases are shared with TRBD2. The germline V gene encodes CDR1 SNHLY and CDR2 FYNNEI. This CDR3 region has 13 residues. V shed 6 bases and J 8 bases; nucleotides not matched to a gene: 5.

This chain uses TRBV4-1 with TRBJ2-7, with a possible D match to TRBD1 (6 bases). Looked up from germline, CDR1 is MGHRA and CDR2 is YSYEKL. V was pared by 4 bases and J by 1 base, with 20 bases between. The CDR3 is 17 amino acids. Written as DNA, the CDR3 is TGCGCCAGCAGCCCTCTCCTTATGGGACACTCTTCCTACGAGCAGTACTTC. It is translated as CASSPLLMGHSSYEQYF.

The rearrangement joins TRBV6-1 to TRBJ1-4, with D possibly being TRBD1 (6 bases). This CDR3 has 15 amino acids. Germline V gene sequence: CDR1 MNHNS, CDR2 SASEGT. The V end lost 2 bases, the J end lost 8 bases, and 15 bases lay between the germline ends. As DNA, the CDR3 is TGTGCCAGCAGTGAACAGGTGGGGGGGCAAGAAAAACTGTTTTTT. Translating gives CASSEQVGGQEKLFF.

The CDR3 DNA reads as TGTGCCAGCAGCAAAGGGGGACAGGGATCCTACGAGCAGTACTTC. Its protein is CASSKGGQGSYEQYF. V is TRBV2 and J is TRBJ2-7; TRBD1 matches 9 bases. From germline, CDR1 is SNHLY and CDR2 FYNNEI. The length of the CDR3 is 15 residues. Trimming cost V 6 bases and J 1 base; bases outside gene matches: 7.

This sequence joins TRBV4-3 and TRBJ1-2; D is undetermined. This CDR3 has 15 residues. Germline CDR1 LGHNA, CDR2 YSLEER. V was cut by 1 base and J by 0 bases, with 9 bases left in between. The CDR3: CASSQAGLANYGYTF. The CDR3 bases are TGCGCCAGCAGCCAAGCCGGACTGGCTAACTATGGCTACACCTTC.

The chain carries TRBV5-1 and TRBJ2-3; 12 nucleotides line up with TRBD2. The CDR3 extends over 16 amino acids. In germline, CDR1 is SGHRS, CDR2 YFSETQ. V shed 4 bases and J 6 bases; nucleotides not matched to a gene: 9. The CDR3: CASSVGTSGPPDTQYF. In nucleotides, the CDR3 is TGCGCCAGCAGCGTCGGGACTAGCGGGCCCCCGGATACGCAGTATTTT.

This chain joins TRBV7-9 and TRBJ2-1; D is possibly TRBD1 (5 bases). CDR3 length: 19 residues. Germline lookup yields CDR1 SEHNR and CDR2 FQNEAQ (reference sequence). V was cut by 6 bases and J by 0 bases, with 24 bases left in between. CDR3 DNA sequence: TGTGCCAGCAGACCTCGAGCCGTGACAGACCAAAGCTCCTACAATGAGCAGTTCTTC. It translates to CASRPRAVTDQSSYNEQFF.

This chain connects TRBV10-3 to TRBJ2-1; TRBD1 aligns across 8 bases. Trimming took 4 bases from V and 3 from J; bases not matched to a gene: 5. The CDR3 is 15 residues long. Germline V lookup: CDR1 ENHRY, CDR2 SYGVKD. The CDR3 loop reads CAISGKQGDYNEQFF. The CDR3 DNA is TGTGCCATCAGTGGAAAACAGGGGGACTACAATGAGCAGTTCTTC.

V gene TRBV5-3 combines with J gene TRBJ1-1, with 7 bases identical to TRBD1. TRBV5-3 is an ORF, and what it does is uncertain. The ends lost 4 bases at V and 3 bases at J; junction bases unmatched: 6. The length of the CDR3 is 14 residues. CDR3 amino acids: CARSGGQIDTEAFF. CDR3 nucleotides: TGTGCCAGAAGCGGGGGACAGATAGACACTGAAGCTTTCTTT.

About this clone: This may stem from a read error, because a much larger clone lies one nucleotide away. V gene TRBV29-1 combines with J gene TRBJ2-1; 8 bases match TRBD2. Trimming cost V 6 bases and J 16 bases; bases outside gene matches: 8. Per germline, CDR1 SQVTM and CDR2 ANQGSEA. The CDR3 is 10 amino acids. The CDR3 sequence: CSVELAEVFF. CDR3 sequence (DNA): TGCAGCGTGGAACTAGCGGAAGTTTTCTTC.

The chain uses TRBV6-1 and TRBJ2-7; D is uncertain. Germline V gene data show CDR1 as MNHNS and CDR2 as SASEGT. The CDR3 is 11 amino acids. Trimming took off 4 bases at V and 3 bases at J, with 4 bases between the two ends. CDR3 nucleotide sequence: TGTGCCAGCAGTGGCTACTACGAGCAGTACTTC. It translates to CASSGYYEQYF.

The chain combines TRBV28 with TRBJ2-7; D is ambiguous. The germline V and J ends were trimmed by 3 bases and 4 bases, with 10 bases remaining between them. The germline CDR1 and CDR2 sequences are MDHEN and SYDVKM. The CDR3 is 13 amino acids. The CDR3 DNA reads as TGTGCCAGCAGTTTGTCAATCATTTACGAGCAGTACTTC. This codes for CASSLSIIYEQYF.

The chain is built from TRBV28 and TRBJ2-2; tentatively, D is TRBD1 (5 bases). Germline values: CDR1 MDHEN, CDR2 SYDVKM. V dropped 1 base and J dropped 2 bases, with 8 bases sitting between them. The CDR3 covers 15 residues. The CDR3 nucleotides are TGTGCCAGCAGTTTATTAGGACAAAACACCGGGGAGCTGTTTTTT. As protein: CASSLLGQNTGELFF.

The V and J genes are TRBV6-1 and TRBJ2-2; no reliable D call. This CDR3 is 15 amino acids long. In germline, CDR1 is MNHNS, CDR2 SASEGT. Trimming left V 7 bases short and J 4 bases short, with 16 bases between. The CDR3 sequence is CASTQNWGITGELFF. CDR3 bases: TGTGCCAGCACCCAGAACTGGGGTATCACCGGGGAGCTGTTTTTT.

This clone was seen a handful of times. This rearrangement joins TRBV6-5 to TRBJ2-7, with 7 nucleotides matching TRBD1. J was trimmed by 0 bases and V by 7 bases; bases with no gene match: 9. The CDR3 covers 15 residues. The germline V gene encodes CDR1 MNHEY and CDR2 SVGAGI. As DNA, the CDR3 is TGTGCCAGCACCGACGGACAGGAAATCTCCTACGAGCAGTACTTC. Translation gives CASTDGQEISYEQYF.

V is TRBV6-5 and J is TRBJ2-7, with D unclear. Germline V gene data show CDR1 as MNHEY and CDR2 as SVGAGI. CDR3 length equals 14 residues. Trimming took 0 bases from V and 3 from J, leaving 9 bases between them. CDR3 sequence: CASSYSSDYYEQYF. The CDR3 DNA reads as TGTGCCAGCAGTTACTCGAGTGATTACTACGAGCAGTACTTC.

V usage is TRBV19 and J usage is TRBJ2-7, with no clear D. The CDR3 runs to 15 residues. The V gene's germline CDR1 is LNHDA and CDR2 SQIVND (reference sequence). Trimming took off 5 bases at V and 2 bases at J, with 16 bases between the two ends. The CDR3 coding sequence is TGTGCCAGTAGTTCTGGTGTGAGGCGTACCTACGAGCAGTACTTC. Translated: CASSSGVRRTYEQYF.

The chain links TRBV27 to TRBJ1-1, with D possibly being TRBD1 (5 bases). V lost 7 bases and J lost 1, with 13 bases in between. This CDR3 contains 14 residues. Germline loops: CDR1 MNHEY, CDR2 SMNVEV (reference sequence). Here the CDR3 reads CASKVGRKNTEAFF. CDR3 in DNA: TGTGCCAGCAAAGTGGGACGGAAGAACACTGAAGCTTTCTTT.

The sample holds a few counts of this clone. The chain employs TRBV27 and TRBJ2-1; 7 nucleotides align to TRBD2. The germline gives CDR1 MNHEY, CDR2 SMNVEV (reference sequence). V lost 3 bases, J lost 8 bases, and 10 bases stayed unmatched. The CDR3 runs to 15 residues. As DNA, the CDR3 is TGTGCCAGCAGTTTGGTAGGGGCGGGAGTAGATGAGCAGTTCTTC. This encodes CASSLVGAGVDEQFF.

CDR3: CASSPRVLDTQYF. CDR3 nucleotides: TGTGCCAGCAGTCCCAGGGTTTTAGATACGCAGTATTTT. The chain uses TRBV2 and TRBJ2-3; possible D gene TRBD1, 5 bases. The germline V gene encodes CDR1 SNHLY and CDR2 FYNNEI. The CDR3 is 13 amino acids. With 5 bases removed from V and 5 bases from J, the gap between germline ends came to 11 bases. The complete variable domain, with remaining parts taken from reference TRBV2 and TRBJ2-3, reads EPEVTQTPSHQVTQMGQEVILRCVPISNHLYFYWYRQILGQKVEFLVSFYNNEISEKSEIFDDQFSVERPDGSNFTLKIRSTKLEDSAMYFCASSPRVLDTQYFGPGTRLTVL.